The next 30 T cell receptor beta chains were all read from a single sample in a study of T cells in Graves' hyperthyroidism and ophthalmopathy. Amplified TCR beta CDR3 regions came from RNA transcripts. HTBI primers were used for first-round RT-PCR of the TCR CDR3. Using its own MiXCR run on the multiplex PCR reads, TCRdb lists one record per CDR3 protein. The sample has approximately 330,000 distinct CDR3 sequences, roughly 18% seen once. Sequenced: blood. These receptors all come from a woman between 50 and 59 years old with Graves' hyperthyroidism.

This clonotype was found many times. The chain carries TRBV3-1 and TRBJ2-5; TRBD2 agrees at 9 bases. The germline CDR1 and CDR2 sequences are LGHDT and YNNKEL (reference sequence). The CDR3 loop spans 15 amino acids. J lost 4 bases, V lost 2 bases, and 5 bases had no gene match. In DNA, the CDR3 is TGTGCCAGCAGCCAACGGGCGGGAGGGGGAGAGACCCAGTACTTC. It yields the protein CASSQRAGGGETQYF.

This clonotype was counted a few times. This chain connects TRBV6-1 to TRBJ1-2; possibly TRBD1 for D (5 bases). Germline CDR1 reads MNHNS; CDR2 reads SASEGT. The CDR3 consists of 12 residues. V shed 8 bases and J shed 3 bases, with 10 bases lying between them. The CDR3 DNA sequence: TGTGCCAGCGCGGGGGTAGACTATGGCTACACCTTC. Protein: CASAGVDYGYTF.

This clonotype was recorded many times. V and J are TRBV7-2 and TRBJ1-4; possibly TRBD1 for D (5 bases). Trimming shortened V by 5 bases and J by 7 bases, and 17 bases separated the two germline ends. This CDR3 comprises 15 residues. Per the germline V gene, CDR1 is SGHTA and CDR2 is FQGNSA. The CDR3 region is CASSPTLGTLEKLFF. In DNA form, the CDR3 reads TGTGCCAGCAGCCCTACTCTCGGGACCCTTGAAAAACTGTTTTTT.

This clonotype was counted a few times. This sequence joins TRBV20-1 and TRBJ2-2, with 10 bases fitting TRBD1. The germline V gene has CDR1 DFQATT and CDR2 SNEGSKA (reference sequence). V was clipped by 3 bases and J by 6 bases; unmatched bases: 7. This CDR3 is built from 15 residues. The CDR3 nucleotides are TGCAGTGCTAGGGCCGGGACAGGGGTGTCCGGGGAGCTGTTTTTT. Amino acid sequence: CSARAGTGVSGELFF.

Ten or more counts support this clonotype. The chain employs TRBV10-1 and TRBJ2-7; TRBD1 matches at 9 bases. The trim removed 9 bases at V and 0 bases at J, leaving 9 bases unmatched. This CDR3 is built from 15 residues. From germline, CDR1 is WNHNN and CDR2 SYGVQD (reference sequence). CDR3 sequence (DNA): TGCGCCAGAGGGACCCGGACAGGGGACTCCTACGAGCAGTACGTC. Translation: CARGTRTGDSYEQYV.

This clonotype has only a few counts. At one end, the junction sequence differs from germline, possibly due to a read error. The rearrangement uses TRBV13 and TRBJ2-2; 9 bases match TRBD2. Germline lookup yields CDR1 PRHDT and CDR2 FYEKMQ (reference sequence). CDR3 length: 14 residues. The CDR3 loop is CATSKREAVGELFF. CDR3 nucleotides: TGTGCCACCAGCAAGCGGGAGGCCGTCGGGGAGCTGTTTTTT.

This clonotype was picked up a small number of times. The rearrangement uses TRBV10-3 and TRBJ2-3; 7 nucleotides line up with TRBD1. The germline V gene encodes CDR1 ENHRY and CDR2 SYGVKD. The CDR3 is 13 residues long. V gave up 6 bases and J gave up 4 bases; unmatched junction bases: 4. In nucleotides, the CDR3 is TGTGCCATCAGATTGCAGGGGGCAGATACGCAGTATTTT. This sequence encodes CAIRLQGADTQYF.

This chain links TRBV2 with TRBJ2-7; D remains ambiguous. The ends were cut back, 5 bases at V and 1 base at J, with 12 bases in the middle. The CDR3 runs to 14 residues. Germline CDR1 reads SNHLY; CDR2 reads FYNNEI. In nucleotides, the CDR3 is TGTGCCAGCAGTAGCAACTCAAATTCCTACGAGCAGTACTTC. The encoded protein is CASSSNSNSYEQYF.

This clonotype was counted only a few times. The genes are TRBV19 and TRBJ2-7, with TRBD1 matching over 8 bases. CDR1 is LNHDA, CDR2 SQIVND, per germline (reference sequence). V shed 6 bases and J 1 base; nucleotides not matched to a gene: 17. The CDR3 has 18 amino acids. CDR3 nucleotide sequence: TGTGCCAGTAGCCGACAGGGGAACCCCAGGAAAGGTTCCTACGAGCAGTACTTC. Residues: CASSRQGNPRKGSYEQYF.

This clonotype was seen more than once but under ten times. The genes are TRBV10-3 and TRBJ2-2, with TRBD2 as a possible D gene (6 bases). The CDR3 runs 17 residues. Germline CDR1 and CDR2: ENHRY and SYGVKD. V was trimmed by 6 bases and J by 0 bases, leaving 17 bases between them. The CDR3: CAIRNSGTHPNTGELFF. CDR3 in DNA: TGTGCCATCAGAAACTCCGGGACTCATCCGAACACCGGGGAGCTGTTTTTT.

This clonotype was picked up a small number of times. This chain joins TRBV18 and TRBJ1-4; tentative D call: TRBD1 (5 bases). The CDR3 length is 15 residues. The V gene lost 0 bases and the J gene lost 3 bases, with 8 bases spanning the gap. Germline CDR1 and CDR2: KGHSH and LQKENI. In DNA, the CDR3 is TGTGCCAGCTCACCACCGCAGGGCGCTAATGAAAAACTGTTTTTT. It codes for CASSPPQGANEKLFF.

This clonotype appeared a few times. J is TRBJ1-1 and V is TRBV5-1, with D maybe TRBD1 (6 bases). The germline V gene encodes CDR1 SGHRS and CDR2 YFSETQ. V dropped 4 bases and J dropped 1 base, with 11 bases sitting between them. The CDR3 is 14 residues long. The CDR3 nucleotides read TGCGCCAGCAGCGCCTCGACAGGGAACACTGAAGCTTTCTTT. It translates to CASSASTGNTEAFF.

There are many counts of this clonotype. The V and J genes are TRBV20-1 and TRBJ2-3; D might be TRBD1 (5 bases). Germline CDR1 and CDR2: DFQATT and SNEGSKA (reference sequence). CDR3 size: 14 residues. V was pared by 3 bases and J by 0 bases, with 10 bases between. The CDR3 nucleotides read TGCAGTGCTAGGGCGGCAGGGAGCACAGATACGCAGTATTTT. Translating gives CSARAAGSTDTQYF.

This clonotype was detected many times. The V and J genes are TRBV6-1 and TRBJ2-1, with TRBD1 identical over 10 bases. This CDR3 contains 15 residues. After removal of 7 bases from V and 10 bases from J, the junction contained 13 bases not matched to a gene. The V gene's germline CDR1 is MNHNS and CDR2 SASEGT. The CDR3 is CASNDPGQGLGEQFF. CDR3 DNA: TGTGCCAGCAATGATCCGGGACAGGGGCTAGGGGAGCAGTTCTTC.

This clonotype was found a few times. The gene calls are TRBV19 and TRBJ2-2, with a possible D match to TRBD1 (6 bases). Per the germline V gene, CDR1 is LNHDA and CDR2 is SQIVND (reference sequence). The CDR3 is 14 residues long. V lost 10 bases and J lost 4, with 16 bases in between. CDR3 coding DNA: TGTGCCACCGTCGGACAGCCTGGCACCGGGGAGCTGTTTTTT. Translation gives CATVGQPGTGELFF.

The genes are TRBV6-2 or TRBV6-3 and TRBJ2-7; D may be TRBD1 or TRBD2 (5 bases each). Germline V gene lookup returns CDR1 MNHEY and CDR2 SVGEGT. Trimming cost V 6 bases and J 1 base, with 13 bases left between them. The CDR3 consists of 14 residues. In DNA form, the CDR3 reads TGTGCCAGCAGGACGAGGGACGGTTCCTACGAGCAGTACGTC. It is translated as CASRTRDGSYEQYV.

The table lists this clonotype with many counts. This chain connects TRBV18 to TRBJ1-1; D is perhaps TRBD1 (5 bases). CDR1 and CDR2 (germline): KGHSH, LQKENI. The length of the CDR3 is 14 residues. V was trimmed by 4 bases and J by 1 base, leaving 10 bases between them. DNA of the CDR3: TGTGCCAGCTCACAAGCGGGGGGGAACACTGAAGCTTTCTTT. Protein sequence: CASSQAGGNTEAFF.

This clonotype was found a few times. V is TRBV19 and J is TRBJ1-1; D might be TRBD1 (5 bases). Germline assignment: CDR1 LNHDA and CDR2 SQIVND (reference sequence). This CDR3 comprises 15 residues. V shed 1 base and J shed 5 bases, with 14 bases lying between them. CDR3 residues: CASSIGEAGRTEAFF. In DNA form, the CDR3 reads TGTGCCAGTAGTATAGGTGAAGCGGGACGGACTGAAGCTTTCTTT.

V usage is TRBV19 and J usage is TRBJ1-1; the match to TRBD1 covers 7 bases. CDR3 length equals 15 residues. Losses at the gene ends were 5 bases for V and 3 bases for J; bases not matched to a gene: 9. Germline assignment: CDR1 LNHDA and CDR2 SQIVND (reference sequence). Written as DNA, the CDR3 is TGTGCCAGTAGTTTCACTCCGGGACAGTACACTGAAGCTTTCTTT. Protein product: CASSFTPGQYTEAFF.

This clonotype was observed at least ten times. The CDR3 here is CATSRRSGTESDEQFF. The CDR3 nucleotides read TGTGCCACCAGCAGAAGATCCGGGACAGAGTCTGATGAGCAGTTCTTC. This rearrangement joins TRBV15 to TRBJ2-1, with TRBD1 matching over 7 bases. Looked up from germline, CDR1 is LNHNV and CDR2 is YYDKDF (reference sequence). With V trimmed by 2 bases and J by 8 bases, 12 bases remained unmatched. CDR3 length equals 16 residues.

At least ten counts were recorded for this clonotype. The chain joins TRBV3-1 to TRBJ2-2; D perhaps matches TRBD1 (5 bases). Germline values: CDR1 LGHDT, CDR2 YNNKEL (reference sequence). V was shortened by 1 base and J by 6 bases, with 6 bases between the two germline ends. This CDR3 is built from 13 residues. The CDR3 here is CASSQAGPGELFF. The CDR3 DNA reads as TGTGCCAGCAGCCAAGCAGGGCCCGGGGAGCTGTTTTTT.

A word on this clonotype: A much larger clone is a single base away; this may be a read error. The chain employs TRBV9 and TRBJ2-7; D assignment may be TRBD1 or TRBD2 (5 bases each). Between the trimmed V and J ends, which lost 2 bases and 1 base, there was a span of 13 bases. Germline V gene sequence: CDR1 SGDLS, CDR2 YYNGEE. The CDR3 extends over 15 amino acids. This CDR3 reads CASSVRGEKSYEQYF. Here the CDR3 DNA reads TGTGCCAGCAGCGTTCGGGGCGAAAAATCCTACGAGCAGTACTTC.

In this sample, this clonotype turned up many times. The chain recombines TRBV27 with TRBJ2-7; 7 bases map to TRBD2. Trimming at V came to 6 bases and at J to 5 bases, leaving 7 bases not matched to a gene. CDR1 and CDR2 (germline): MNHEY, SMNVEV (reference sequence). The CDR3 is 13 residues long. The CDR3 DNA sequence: TGTGCCAGCAGAACGGGAGGTGTGAACGAGCAGTACTTC. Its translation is CASRTGGVNEQYF.

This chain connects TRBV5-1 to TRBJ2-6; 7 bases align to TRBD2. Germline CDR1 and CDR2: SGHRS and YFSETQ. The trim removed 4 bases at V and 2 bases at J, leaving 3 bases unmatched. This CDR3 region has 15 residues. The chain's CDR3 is CASSAGEAGANVLTF. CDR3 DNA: TGCGCCAGCAGCGCGGGGGAAGCTGGGGCCAACGTCCTGACTTTC.

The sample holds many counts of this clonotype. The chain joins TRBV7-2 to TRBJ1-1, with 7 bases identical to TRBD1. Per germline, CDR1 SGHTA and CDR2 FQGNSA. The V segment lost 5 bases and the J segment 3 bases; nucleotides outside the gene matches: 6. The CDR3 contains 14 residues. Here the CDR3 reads CASSRQGGDTEAFF. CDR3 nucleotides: TGTGCCAGCAGCAGACAGGGTGGAGACACTGAAGCTTTCTTT. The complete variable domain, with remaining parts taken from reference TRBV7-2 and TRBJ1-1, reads GAGVSQSPSNKVTEKGKDVELRCDPISGHTALYWYRQSLGQGLEFLIYFQGNSAPDKSGLPSDRFSAERTGGSVSTLTIQRTQQEDSAVYLCASSRQGGDTEAFFGQGTRLTVV.

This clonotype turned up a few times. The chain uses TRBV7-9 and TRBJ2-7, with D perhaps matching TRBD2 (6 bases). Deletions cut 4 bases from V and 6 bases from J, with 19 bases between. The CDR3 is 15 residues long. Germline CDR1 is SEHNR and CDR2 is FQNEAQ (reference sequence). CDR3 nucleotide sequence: TGTGCCAGCAGCTCGACGGGGGTGGGTTACGTCGAGCAGTACTTC. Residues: CASSSTGVGYVEQYF.

The CDR3 sequence: CSARDDQGVTEAFF. The CDR3 bases are TGCAGTGCTAGAGATGACCAGGGAGTGACTGAAGCTTTCTTT. This chain joins TRBV20-1 and TRBJ1-1, with D possibly matching TRBD1 (5 bases). V was trimmed by 0 bases and J by 5 bases, leaving 13 bases between them. This CDR3 is built from 14 residues. Germline CDR1 reads DFQATT; CDR2 reads SNEGSKA (reference sequence).

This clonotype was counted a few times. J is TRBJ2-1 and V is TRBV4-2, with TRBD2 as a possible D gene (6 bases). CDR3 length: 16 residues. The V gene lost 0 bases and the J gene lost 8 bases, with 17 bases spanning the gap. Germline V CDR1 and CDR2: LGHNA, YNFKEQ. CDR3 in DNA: TGTGCCAGCAGCCAAGAGGAGGGCAGAGGGGTATATGAGCAGTTCTTC. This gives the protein CASSQEEGRGVYEQFF.

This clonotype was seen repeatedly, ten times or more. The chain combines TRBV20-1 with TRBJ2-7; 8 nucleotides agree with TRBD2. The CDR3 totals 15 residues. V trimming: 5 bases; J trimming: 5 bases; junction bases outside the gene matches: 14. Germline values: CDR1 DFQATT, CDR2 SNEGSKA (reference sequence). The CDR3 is CSAEPPGGRFHEQYF. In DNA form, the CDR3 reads TGCAGTGCTGAGCCCCCCGGCGGGAGGTTCCACGAGCAGTACTTC.

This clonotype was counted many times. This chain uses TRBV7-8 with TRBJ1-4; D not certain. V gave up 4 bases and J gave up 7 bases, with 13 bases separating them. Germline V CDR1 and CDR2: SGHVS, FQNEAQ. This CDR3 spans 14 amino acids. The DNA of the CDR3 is TGTGCCAGCAGCTCCGGAGTGGTCAGTGAAAAACTGTTTTTT. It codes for CASSSGVVSEKLFF.